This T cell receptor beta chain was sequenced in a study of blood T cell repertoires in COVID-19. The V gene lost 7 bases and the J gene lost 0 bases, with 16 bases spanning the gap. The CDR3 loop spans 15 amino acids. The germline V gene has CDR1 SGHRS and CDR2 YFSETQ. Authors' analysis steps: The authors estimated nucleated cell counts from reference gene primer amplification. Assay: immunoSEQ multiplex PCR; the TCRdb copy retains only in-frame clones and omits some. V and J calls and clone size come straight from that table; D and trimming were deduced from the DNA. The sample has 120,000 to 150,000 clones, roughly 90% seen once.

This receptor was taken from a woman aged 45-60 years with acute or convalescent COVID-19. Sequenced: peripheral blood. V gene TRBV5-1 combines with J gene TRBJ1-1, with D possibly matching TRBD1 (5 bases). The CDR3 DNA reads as TGCGCCAGCTACGCCCAAAGGGGATTGAACACTGAAGCTTTCTTT. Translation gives CASYAQRGLNTEAFF.